Sequencing of this TCR beta chain was carried out in a study of T cell responses to AZD1222 COVID-19 vaccine. Using immunoSEQ multiplex PCR, the repertoire was profiled, and TCRdb retains in-frame clones only, with some absent. The sample has about 140,000 clones, about 90% seen once. This clone came up once. CDR1 LNHNV and CDR2 YYDKDF come from the germline V gene (reference sequence). This CDR3 comprises 15 residues. With V trimmed by 6 bases and J by 0 bases, 3 bases remained unmatched. The chain recombines TRBV15 with TRBJ1-3, with 9 bases aligning to TRBD1. This receptor was identified in an adult who received the AZD1222 COVID-19 vaccine. The source was peripheral blood, collected 28 days after the second AZD1222 dose. The CDR3 DNA reads as TGTGCCACCAGGCGGGACAGGGTCTCTGGAAACACCATATATTTT. This sequence encodes CATRRDRVSGNTIYF.